This T cell receptor (beta chain) was profiled in a study of CD8+CD57+ T cells in acquired aplastic anemia. The overall study: DNA per sorted CD4+ or CD8+ sample ranged roughly 0.17 to 27.4 ug, averaging about 2.9 ug.

TCR beta VDJ combinations and CDR3 sequences were profiled from genomic DNA. TCRdb processed the reads anew with MiXCR; each CDR3 protein has one entry. There are approximately 200,000 distinct CDR3 sequences in the sample; roughly 45% occur only once, and just under 20% lies in the top ten. The length of the CDR3 is 15 residues. Trimming took 3 bases from V and 7 from J, leaving 16 bases between them. Per the germline V gene, CDR1 is DFQATT and CDR2 is SNEGSKA (reference sequence). For sequencing, patients were chosen who had shown expansion of CD8+CD57+ cells by flow cytometry. Therapy had not been given to patients before blood sampling.

Specimen: sorted CD4+, CD8+, or CD8+CD57+ T cells (not recorded which) from PBMCs. This sequence was found in a human donor with aplastic anemia. The chain links TRBV20-1 to TRBJ1-6; D is unresolved. For the CDR3, the DNA is TGCAGTGCTAGGGCACCCGGGGTTAGGAATTCACCCCTCCACTTT. It encodes CSARAPGVRNSPLHF.